The rows below give T cell receptor beta chains drawn from one sample of a study of type 1 and type 2 diabetes patients. TCRdb reprocessed the multiplex PCR reads via MiXCR and lists one record per CDR3 protein. The table records more than 250,000 distinct CDR3 sequences, 40% to 50% of them present only once. Sequencing used peripheral blood mononuclear cells (PBMCs). These receptor sequences come from a man aged 18-30 years with type 2 diabetes. Both conserved end residues are part of each CDR3. A D gene is named only where the DNA matches it firmly. Not every row has a clone size; where given, it reads once, few, many or a size class.

D: -; V: TRBV27; size: once; J: TRBJ1-4; DNA: TGTGCCAGCAGGGGTTGGGGTATGGGGGAAAAACTGTTTTTT; CDR3: CASRGWGMGEKLFF
D: TRBD1; V: TRBV15; size: -; J: TRBJ2-2; DNA: TGTGCCACCAGCACAGGCAGGGGGAGTTACACCGGGGAGCTGTTTTTT; CDR3: CATSTGRGSYTGELFF
D: TRBD2; V: TRBV15; size: few; J: TRBJ2-3; DNA: TGTGCCACCAGCAGAGGCCCCGACGGGGGGTCGGGAGATACGCAGTATTTT; CDR3: CATSRGPDGGSGDTQYF
D: TRBD1; V: TRBV3-1; size: -; J: TRBJ1-1; DNA: TGTGCCAGCAGCGGTCTGCGGGACAGAATGAACACTGAAGCTTTCTTT; CDR3: CASSGLRDRMNTEAFF
D: -; V: TRBV6-6; size: few; J: TRBJ1-1; DNA: TGTGCCAGCAGTTACAGGGACGGGACTGAAGCTTTCTTT; CDR3: CASSYRDGTEAFF
D: TRBD1; V: TRBV7-8; size: -; J: TRBJ1-2; DNA: TGCGCCAGCAGCCAAGAACCAGGGGGGAACTATGGCTACACCTTC; CDR3: CASSQEPGGNYGYTF
D: -; V: TRBV7-8; size: many; J: TRBJ1-1; DNA: TGTGCCAGCAGCTCATACCGCCGGAACACTGAAGCTTTCTTT; CDR3: CASSSYRRNTEAFF
D: -; V: TRBV20-1; size: few; J: TRBJ1-1; DNA: TGCAGTGCTAGTCACAGGGTCCCCTTCTTT; CDR3: CSASHRVPFF
D: TRBD2; V: TRBV6-6; size: -; J: TRBJ2-2; DNA: TGTGCCAGCAGTACCCCTAGCGGGCGCACCGGGGAGCTGTTTTTT; CDR3: CASSTPSGRTGELFF
D: -; V: TRBV7-9; size: -; J: TRBJ2-5; DNA: TGTGCCAGCAGCTTCGGCGACAGAGACCTACAAGAGACCCAGTACTTC; CDR3: CASSFGDRDLQETQYF
D: TRBD1; V: TRBV19; size: -; J: TRBJ1-2; DNA: TGTGCCAGTAGTGACTGGGACAGGGGGTCTAATGGCTACACCTTC; CDR3: CASSDWDRGSNGYTF
D: -; V: TRBV6-1; size: -; J: TRBJ1-1; DNA: TGTGCCAGCAGTGAAAGGCAGGGAAGGACTGAAGCTTTCTTT; CDR3: CASSERQGRTEAFF
D: -; V: TRBV5-1; size: -; J: TRBJ1-1; DNA: TGCGCCAGCAGCTTGGCCCGCGGAGGGAACACTGAAGCTTTCTTT; CDR3: CASSLARGGNTEAFF
D: TRBD2; V: TRBV20-1; size: few; J: TRBJ2-7; DNA: TGCAGTGCTAGGACCTTGGGTAGCGGGAGCTACGAGCAGTACTTC; CDR3: CSARTLGSGSYEQYF
D: TRBD1; V: TRBV28; size: few; J: TRBJ2-7; DNA: TGTGCCAGCAGTTCTTCCCCGGACAGGCCAAACGAGCAGTACTTC; CDR3: CASSSSPDRPNEQYF
D: -; V: TRBV29-1; size: few; J: TRBJ1-1; DNA: TGCAGCGTCCTGACAGAGAACACTGAAGCTTTCTTT; CDR3: CSVLTENTEAFF
D: -; V: TRBV19; size: -; J: TRBJ2-1; DNA: TGTGCCAGTAGTATTTGGCGGTCGGGAAATGAGCAGTTCTTC; CDR3: CASSIWRSGNEQFF
D: TRBD2; V: TRBV11-2; size: -; J: TRBJ2-3; DNA: TGTGCCAGCAGCGACAGCGGGGGGGCAATAGATACGCAGTATTTT; CDR3: CASSDSGGAIDTQYF
D: -; V: TRBV12-3/TRBV12-4; size: few; J: TRBJ2-5; DNA: TGTGCCAGCAGTTTAGGTCCGATGGGGACCCAGTACTTC; CDR3: CASSLGPMGTQYF
D: -; V: TRBV7-6; size: -; J: TRBJ1-1; DNA: TGTGCCAGCAGCCCCATTAGCCCAAGGGACACTGAAGCTTTCTTT; CDR3: CASSPISPRDTEAFF
D: -; V: TRBV27; size: few; J: TRBJ1-2; DNA: TGTGCCAGCACCGACGGAAGCCTCTATGGCTACACCTTC; CDR3: CASTDGSLYGYTF
D: TRBD1; V: TRBV29-1; size: medium-sized; J: TRBJ2-2; DNA: TGCAGCGTCGATGACAGGGGGAACACCGGGGAGCTGTTTTTT; CDR3: CSVDDRGNTGELFF
D: -; V: TRBV6-2/TRBV6-3; size: -; J: TRBJ2-1; DNA: TGTGCCAGCAGTTATCAGGATGAGCAGTTCTTC; CDR3: CASSYQDEQFF
D: -; V: TRBV7-2; size: -; J: TRBJ1-5; DNA: TGTGCCAGCAGCCCCTACCTGCATGAGAGCAATCAGCCCCAGCATTTT; CDR3: CASSPYLHESNQPQHF
D: TRBD1; V: TRBV28; size: -; J: TRBJ2-3; DNA: TGTGCCAGCATGGGGACAGGGATGAGAGATACGCAGTATTTT; CDR3: CASMGTGMRDTQYF
D: -; V: TRBV5-1; size: -; J: TRBJ2-7; DNA: TGCGCCAGCAGCAACATCGGGGTCTACGAGCAGTACTTC; CDR3: CASSNIGVYEQYF
D: -; V: TRBV6-2/TRBV6-3; size: -; J: TRBJ2-5; DNA: TGTGCCAGCAGACGACTAAGGCAGGAGTACAGGGAGACCCAGTACTTC; CDR3: CASRRLRQEYRETQYF
D: TRBD2; V: TRBV4-2; size: -; J: TRBJ2-1; DNA: TGTGCCAGCAGCTTAGCGGGCGGATCGTACAATGAGCAGTTCTTC; CDR3: CASSLAGGSYNEQFF
D: TRBD1; V: TRBV19; size: few; J: TRBJ1-4; DNA: TGTGCCAGTAGGGGGGACAGCACTAATGAAAAACTGTTTTTT; CDR3: CASRGDSTNEKLFF
D: -; V: TRBV20-1; size: -; J: TRBJ1-5; DNA: TGCAGTGCTAGACAGGGTGGCAATCAGCCCCAGCATTTT; CDR3: CSARQGGNQPQHF
D: -; V: TRBV7-2; size: -; J: TRBJ1-6; DNA: TGTGCCAGCAGCTTATTAACAGGGAAAAATTCACCCCTCCACTTT; CDR3: CASSLLTGKNSPLHF
D: TRBD1; V: TRBV6-6; size: -; J: TRBJ2-7; DNA: TGTGCCAGCAGTCCCGGGACAGGGGGCTACTACGAGCAGTACTTC; CDR3: CASSPGTGGYYEQYF
D: TRBD1; V: TRBV12-3/TRBV12-4; size: few; J: TRBJ2-5; DNA: TGTGCCAGCAGTTCCCGGGACAGGGAGAAAGAGACCCAGTACTTC; CDR3: CASSSRDREKETQYF
D: TRBD2; V: TRBV5-4; size: -; J: TRBJ2-1; DNA: TGTGCCAGCAGCACAGTAGCGGGGGGCCACAATGAGCAGTTCTTT; CDR3: CASSTVAGGHNEQFF
D: -; V: TRBV6-1; size: -; J: TRBJ2-7; DNA: TGTGCCAGCAATCGTTTGGGGGCCTACGAGCAGTACTTC; CDR3: CASNRLGAYEQYF
D: -; V: TRBV27; size: -; J: TRBJ2-7; DNA: TGTGCCAGCAGTATCCAAGGGGGAGGGGGCATCCACTACGAGCAGTACTTC; CDR3: CASSIQGGGGIHYEQYF
D: TRBD1; V: TRBV7-2; size: few; J: TRBJ1-2; DNA: TGTGCCAGCAGCTACGGGACAGCGGCTGTCTATGGCTACACCTTC; CDR3: CASSYGTAAVYGYTF
D: -; V: TRBV25-1; size: many; J: TRBJ2-6; DNA: TGTGCCAGCACCGCCGCGCCCGAAGGGAGCTCTGGGGCCAACGTCCTGACTTTC; CDR3: CASTAAPEGSSGANVLTF
D: -; V: TRBV4-1; size: -; J: TRBJ1-2; DNA: TGCGCCAGCAGCCAAGCGAGTCAAGCGCCCGTTTATGGCTACACCTTC; CDR3: CASSQASQAPVYGYTF
D: -; V: TRBV6-6; size: -; J: TRBJ2-5; DNA: TGTGCCAGCAGACCATGGGAGGTAACGGAGACCCAGTACTTC; CDR3: CASRPWEVTETQYF
D: -; V: TRBV2; size: -; J: TRBJ1-1; DNA: TGTGCCAGCAGCTTGGCTTTGCAGAACACTGAAGCTTTCTTT; CDR3: CASSLALQNTEAFF
D: -; V: TRBV5-4; size: -; J: TRBJ2-2; DNA: TGTGCCAGTAGTACCGGTTGGAGGGGCGACACCGGGGAGCTGTTTTTT; CDR3: CASSTGWRGDTGELFF
D: -; V: TRBV4-1; size: -; J: TRBJ2-7; DNA: TGCGCCAGCAGCCAACAAGGGGTGGGAAGATACGAGCAGTACTTC; CDR3: CASSQQGVGRYEQYF
D: -; V: TRBV28; size: -; J: TRBJ1-5; DNA: TGTGCCAGCAGTTTGTCAGGGTACGGTCAGCCCCAGCATTTT; CDR3: CASSLSGYGQPQHF
D: TRBD1; V: TRBV15; size: many; J: TRBJ2-7; DNA: TGTGCCACCAGCAGAGATTGGGACAGGCTGTCCTACGAGCAGTACTTC; CDR3: CATSRDWDRLSYEQYF
D: TRBD1; V: TRBV12-3/TRBV12-4; size: once; J: TRBJ2-7; DNA: TGTGCCGGCAGTTTAGGGAAGAAGGACAGGGTGTTTACCTACGAGCAGTACTTC; CDR3: CAGSLGKKDRVFTYEQYF
D: TRBD1; V: TRBV29-1; size: -; J: TRBJ2-7; DNA: TGCAGCGTTTCGGACAGGGGCGACGAGCAGTACTTC; CDR3: CSVSDRGDEQYF
D: -; V: TRBV6-1; size: few; J: TRBJ2-3; DNA: TGTGCCAGCAGTACGACTAGTTTAGATACGCAGTATTTT; CDR3: CASSTTSLDTQYF
D: TRBD1; V: TRBV2; size: -; J: TRBJ2-5; DNA: TGTGCCAGTCAACCCGGGACAGGGGGACAAGAGACCCAGTACTTC; CDR3: CASQPGTGGQETQYF
D: TRBD2; V: TRBV30; size: few; J: TRBJ2-5; DNA: TGTGCCTGGAGTCCTCGAGCGGGAGGGCGGCGGGAGACCCAGTACTTC; CDR3: CAWSPRAGGRRETQYF
D: -; V: TRBV15; size: -; J: TRBJ1-1; DNA: TGTGCCACCAGCAGAGAAGCCGTCACTGAAGCTTTCTTT; CDR3: CATSREAVTEAFF
D: -; V: TRBV4-3; size: -; J: TRBJ1-2; DNA: TGCGCCAGCAGCCAGGTAACCGCCTTGCACTATGGCTACACCTTC; CDR3: CASSQVTALHYGYTF
D: -; V: TRBV4-3; size: -; J: TRBJ2-2; DNA: TGCGCCAGCAGCCAATTAGGGCGGGGTGTCACGGACTCCGGGGAGCTGTTTTTT; CDR3: CASSQLGRGVTDSGELFF